What follows are 2 T cell receptor beta chains derived from one specimen sequenced in a study of blood T cell repertoires in COVID-19. TCRdb's table, derived via immunoSEQ multiplex PCR, lists solely in-frame clones and lacks some. The sample holds more than 200,000 clones, 84% seen once. Material: peripheral blood. The receptors originated from a man between 60 and 70 years old with acute or convalescent COVID-19.

The chain is built from TRBV3-1 (or the pseudogene TRBV3-2) and TRBJ2-5; D possibly corresponds to TRBD2 (6 bases). This CDR3 has 11 residues. Trimming cost V 5 bases and J 7 bases, with 8 bases left between them. Germline V gene lookup returns CDR1 LGHDT and CDR2 YNNKEL (reference sequence). The CDR3 bases are TGTGCCAGCAGCTCCGGGAGGACCCAGTACTTC. Translated, it gives CASSSGRTQYF.

This rearrangement joins TRBV5-1 to TRBJ1-6; 8 positions agree with TRBD1. The CDR3 contains 21 residues. Germline CDR1 SGHRS, CDR2 YFSETQ. V was pared by 4 bases and J by 4 bases, with 22 bases of the junction left unmatched. In DNA form, the CDR3 reads TGCGCCAGCAGCGGACGAGGTGTGGGGACAGGAACTCCAACTTATAATTCACCCCTCCACTTT. Protein sequence: CASSGRGVGTGTPTYNSPLHF.